This TCR beta chain was profiled in a study of blood T cell repertoires in COVID-19. Here immunoSEQ multiplex PCR was the method, and the copy in TCRdb shows in-frame clones only, minus some. Of about 170,000 clones listed, approximately 85% are singletons. The germline gives CDR1 SGHDT, CDR2 YYEEEE. The V gene end was trimmed by 4 bases and the J gene end by 7 bases; junction bases not matched to a gene: 7. CDR3 length equals 16 residues. This receptor was identified in a man aged 55 to 70 who had recovered from COVID-19. The chain links TRBV5-6 to TRBJ1-6, with TRBD1 matching 11 bases. The sample comprised peripheral blood. The CDR3 region has the DNA TGTGCCAGCAGCCGGGACAGGGGGATTTCGAATTCACCCCTCCACTTT. As protein: CASSRDRGISNSPLHF.